Following are 6 T cell receptor beta chains from one sample sequenced in a study of blood T cells in healthy people across ages. With a J-beta primer mix and a sample-barcoded 5' primer, a second PCR ran 7 to 11 cycles. TCRdb passed the 5' RACE reads through MiXCR, listing each CDR3 protein once. The sample records hundreds of thousands of distinct CDR3 sequences, approximately 51% being singletons. Material for sequencing was blood. These receptors were collected from a man in his fifties or sixties in good health.

This chain links TRBV5-1 with TRBJ2-1; TRBD2 agrees at 7 bases. Germline V CDR1 and CDR2: SGHRS, YFSETQ. There are 15 residues in the CDR3. The V segment lost 2 bases and the J segment 1 base; nucleotides outside the gene matches: 3. The CDR3: CASSLRTSSYNEQFF. CDR3 DNA sequence: TGCGCCAGCAGCTTACGGACTAGTTCCTACAATGAGCAGTTCTTC.

The V and J genes are TRBV20-1 and TRBJ2-5; 10 bases map to TRBD1. The last part of the DNA fits TRBJ2-7 better; the J call may be wrong. Germline V CDR1 and CDR2: DFQATT, SNEGSKA (reference sequence). The CDR3 has 15 residues. CDR3 DNA sequence: TGCAGTGCTAGAGATTGGGGTGGACAGGGGGGCGAGCAGTACTTC. Translated: CSARDWGGQGGEQYF.

The table lists this clonotype with many counts. The chain carries TRBV4-1 and TRBJ1-6; 9 positions agree with TRBD1. The V segment lost 4 bases and the J segment 8 bases; nucleotides outside the gene matches: 0. The germline gives CDR1 MGHRA, CDR2 YSYEKL. The CDR3 runs to 13 residues. The CDR3 loop is CASSRDRDSPLHF. DNA of the CDR3: TGCGCCAGCAGCCGGGACAGGGATTCACCCCTCCACTTT.

The chain recombines TRBV12-5 with TRBJ2-3; D is perhaps TRBD2 (6 bases). Germline CDR1 and CDR2: LGHNT and FRNRAP. Trimming stripped 6 bases from V and 7 bases from J, with 20 bases between. The CDR3 runs 15 residues. The CDR3 reads CASGPGFPGVYTQYF. CDR3 sequence (DNA): TGTGCTAGTGGGCCGGGGTTCCCGGGGGTTTATACGCAGTATTTT.

The table lists this clonotype with a few counts. This sequence joins TRBV6-5 and TRBJ2-7, with 7 bases that match TRBD1. V was pared by 4 bases and J by 3 bases, with 9 bases of the junction left unmatched. Germline lookup yields CDR1 MNHEY and CDR2 SVGAGI. This CDR3 spans 15 amino acids. CDR3 sequence: CASSSLWDSYYEQYF. The CDR3 region has the DNA TGTGCCAGCAGTTCCCTTTGGGACAGCTACTACGAGCAGTACTTC.

The genes are TRBV7-9 and TRBJ1-1; no firm D call. V shed 1 base and J shed 5 bases, with 11 bases lying between them. Germline lookup yields CDR1 SEHNR and CDR2 FQNEAQ (reference sequence). The CDR3 is 14 residues long. CDR3 DNA sequence: TGTGCCAGCAGCTTAGTGGGAGTTCGAACTGAAGCTTTCTTT. Translation gives CASSLVGVRTEAFF.